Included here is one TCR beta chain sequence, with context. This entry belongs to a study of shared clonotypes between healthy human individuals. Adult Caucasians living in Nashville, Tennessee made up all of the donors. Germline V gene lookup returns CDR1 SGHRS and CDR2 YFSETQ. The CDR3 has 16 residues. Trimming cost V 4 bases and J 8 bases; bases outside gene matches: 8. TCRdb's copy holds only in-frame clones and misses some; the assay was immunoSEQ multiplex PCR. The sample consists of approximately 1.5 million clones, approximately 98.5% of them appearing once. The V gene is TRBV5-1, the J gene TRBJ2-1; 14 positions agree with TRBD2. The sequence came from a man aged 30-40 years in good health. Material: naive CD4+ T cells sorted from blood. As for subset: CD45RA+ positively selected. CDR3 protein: CASSAGTSGSRDEQFF. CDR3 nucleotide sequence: TGCGCCAGCAGCGCCGGGACTAGCGGGAGTCGTGATGAGCAGTTCTTC.